A single sample gave rise to the 6 T cell receptor beta chains below, sequenced in a study of T cell responses to AZD1222 COVID-19 vaccine. TCRdb keeps only in-frame clones here, not all; method: immunoSEQ multiplex PCR. The sample records approximately 99,000 clones, approximately 89% being singletons. This material consisted of peripheral blood, taken 28 days after the second AZD1222 dose. These receptors all stem from an adult who received the AZD1222 COVID-19 vaccine.

This clone was picked up one time. The V call is TRBV4-1, the J call TRBJ2-7; D remains ambiguous. Germline-derived CDR1 and CDR2 are MGHRA and YSYEKL. Trimming stripped 0 bases from V and 4 bases from J, with 7 bases between. The CDR3 is made up of 13 amino acids. The CDR3 DNA follows: TGCGCCAGCAGCCAAGAGCAGGTTTACGAGCAGTACTTC. Translated: CASSQEQVYEQYF.

The J gene is TRBJ2-1, the V gene TRBV24-1; no definite D call. V was shortened by 2 bases and J by 2 bases, with 3 bases between the two germline ends. This CDR3 is built from 13 residues. Germline lookup yields CDR1 KGHDR and CDR2 SFDVKD. The CDR3 region is CATSDWAYNEQFF. As DNA, the CDR3 is TGTGCCACCAGTGATTGGGCCTACAATGAGCAGTTCTTC.

The chain uses TRBV5-1 and TRBJ1-6; possible D gene TRBD1, 6 bases. The CDR3 covers 14 residues. V dropped 0 bases and J dropped 8 bases, with 9 bases sitting between them. CDR1 SGHRS and CDR2 YFSETQ come from the germline V gene. This chain's CDR3 is CASSLGQVHSPLHF. The CDR3 region has the DNA TGCGCCAGCAGCTTGGGACAGGTTCATTCACCCCTCCACTTT.

The CDR3 coding sequence is TGTGCCAGCAGCCAAGATCCCGATTACTACGAGCAGTACTTC. This codes for CASSQDPDYYEQYF. The rearrangement uses TRBV3-1 (or the pseudogene TRBV3-2) and TRBJ2-7, with D unclear. The V end was cut by 0 bases, the J end by 3 bases, with 9 bases between. CDR1 is LGHDT and CDR2 is YNNKEL in the germline V gene (reference sequence). The length of the CDR3 is 14 residues.

The rearrangement joins TRBV7-2 to TRBJ1-1; 7 nucleotides agree with TRBD1. The germline V gene has CDR1 SGHTA and CDR2 FQGNSA. Unmatched junction bases numbered 7, after V lost 5 bases and J lost 4 bases. The CDR3 is 14 residues long. The CDR3, as DNA: TGTGCCAGCAGCCCGGGACAGACCTCCACTGAAGCTTTCTTT. This codes for CASSPGQTSTEAFF.

Here the CDR3 DNA reads TGTGCCAGTAGTATCTTAACGAACACTGAAGCTTTCTTT. Encoded protein: CASSILTNTEAFF. V and J are TRBV19 and TRBJ1-1; D gene ambiguous. Germline CDR1 is LNHDA and CDR2 is SQIVND (reference sequence). The V and J ends lost 3 bases and 1 base respectively, with 6 bases between them. The CDR3 is made up of 13 amino acids.